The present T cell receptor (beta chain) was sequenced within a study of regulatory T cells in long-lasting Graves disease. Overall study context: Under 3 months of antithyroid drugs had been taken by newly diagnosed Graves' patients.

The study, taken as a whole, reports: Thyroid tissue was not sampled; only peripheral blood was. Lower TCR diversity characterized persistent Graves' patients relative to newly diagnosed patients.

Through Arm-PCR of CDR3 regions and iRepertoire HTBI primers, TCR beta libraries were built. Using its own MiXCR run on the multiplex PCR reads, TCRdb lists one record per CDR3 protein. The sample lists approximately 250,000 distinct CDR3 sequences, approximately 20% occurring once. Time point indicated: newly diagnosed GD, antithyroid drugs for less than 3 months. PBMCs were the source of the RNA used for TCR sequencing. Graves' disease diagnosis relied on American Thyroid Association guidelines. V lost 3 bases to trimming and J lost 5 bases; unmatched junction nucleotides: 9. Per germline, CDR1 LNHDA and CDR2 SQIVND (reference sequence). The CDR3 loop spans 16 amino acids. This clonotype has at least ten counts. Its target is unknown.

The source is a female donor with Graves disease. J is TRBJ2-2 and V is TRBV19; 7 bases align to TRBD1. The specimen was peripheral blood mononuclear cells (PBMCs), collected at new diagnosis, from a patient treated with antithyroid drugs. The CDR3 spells CASSMPGARGTGELFF. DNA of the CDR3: TGTGCCAGTAGTATGCCTGGGGCCAGGGGGACCGGGGAGCTGTTTTTT.